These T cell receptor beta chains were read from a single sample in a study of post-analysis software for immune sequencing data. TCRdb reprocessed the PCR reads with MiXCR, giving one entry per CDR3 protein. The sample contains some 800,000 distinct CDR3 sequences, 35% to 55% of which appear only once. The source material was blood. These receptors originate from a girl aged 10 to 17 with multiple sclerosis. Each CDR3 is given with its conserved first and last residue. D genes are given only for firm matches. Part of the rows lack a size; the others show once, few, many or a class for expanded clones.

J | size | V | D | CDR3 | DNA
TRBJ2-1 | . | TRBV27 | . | CASSRGNSYNEQFF | TGTGCCAGCAGCCGGGGGAACTCCTACAATGAGCAGTTCTTC
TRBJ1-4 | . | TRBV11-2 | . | CASSLDRKGAGEKLFF | TGTGCCAGCAGCTTAGATCGTAAAGGGGCAGGCGAAAAACTGTTTTTT
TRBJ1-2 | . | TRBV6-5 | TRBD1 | CASSYRTGTFYGYTF | TGTGCCAGCAGTTACCGGACAGGGACCTTCTATGGCTACACCTTC
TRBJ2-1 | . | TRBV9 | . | CASSEPDPNRNEQFF | TGTGCCAGCAGCGAGCCGGACCCGAACCGCAATGAGCAGTTCTTC
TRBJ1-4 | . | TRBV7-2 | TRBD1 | CASSTHRDRKNEKLFF | TGTGCCAGCAGCACTCACCGGGACAGAAAAAATGAAAAACTGTTTTTT
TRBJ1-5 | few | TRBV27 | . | CASSLEGQQPQHF | TGTGCCAGCAGTTTAGAGGGGCAACAGCCCCAGCATTTT
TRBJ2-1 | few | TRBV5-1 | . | CASSLFISRDANNEQFF | TGCGCCAGCAGCCTATTCATATCACGGGACGCGAACAATGAGCAGTTCTTC
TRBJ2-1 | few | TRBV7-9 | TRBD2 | CASSLKTSAEQFF | TGTGCCAGCAGCTTAAAGACTAGCGCTGAGCAGTTCTTC
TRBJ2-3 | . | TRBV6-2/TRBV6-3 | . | CASVRFGTDTQYF | TGTGCCAGCGTTAGATTCGGCACAGATACGCAGTATTTT
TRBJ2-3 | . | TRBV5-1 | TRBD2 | CASRTGLAVPDTQYF | TGCGCCAGCAGAACGGGGCTAGCGGTCCCAGATACGCAGTATTTT
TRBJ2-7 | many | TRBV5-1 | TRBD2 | CASSSGLAGVYEQYF | TGTGCCAGCAGTTCAGGACTAGCGGGAGTCTACGAGCAGTACTTC
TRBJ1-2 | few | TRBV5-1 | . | CASSLGDSSSGYTF | TGCGCCAGCAGCTTGGGAGACAGTTCGAGCGGCTACACCTTC
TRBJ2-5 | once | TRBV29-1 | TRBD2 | CSAMGLAGGTGGTQYF | TGCAGCGCGATGGGGTTAGCGGGAGGGACGGGAGGGACCCAGTACTTC
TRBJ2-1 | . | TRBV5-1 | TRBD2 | CASSPLGSGRPNEQFF | TGCGCCAGCAGCCCTCTGGGTAGCGGGAGACCTAATGAGCAGTTCTTC
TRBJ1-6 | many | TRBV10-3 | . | CAISESLGDRNSPLHF | TGTGCCATCAGTGAGTCTTTAGGTGATCGGAATTCACCCCTCCACTTT
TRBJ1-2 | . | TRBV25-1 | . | CASSESVYGYTF | TGTGCCAGCAGTGAATCGGTCTATGGCTACACCTTC
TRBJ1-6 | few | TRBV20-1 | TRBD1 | CSARIGTGFSPLHF | TGCAGTGCTAGAATCGGGACAGGGTTTTCACCCCTCCACTTT
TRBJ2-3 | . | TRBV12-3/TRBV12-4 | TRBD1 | CASSTGTGSLSTDTQYF | TGTGCCAGCAGCACCGGGACAGGGAGTTTGAGCACAGATACGCAGTATTTT
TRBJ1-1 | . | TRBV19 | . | CASRPGQANTEAFF | TGTGCCAGTCGTCCAGGGCAAGCGAACACTGAAGCTTTCTTT
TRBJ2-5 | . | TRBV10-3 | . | CAISESPDRQETQYF | TGTGCCATCAGTGAGTCGCCAGACAGACAAGAGACCCAGTACTTC
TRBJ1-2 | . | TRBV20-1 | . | CSARDYGAGYGYTF | TGCAGTGCTAGAGATTATGGGGCTGGCTATGGCTACACCTTC
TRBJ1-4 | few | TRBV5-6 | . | CASSSGLANEKLFF | TGTGCCAGCAGCTCCGGCTTGGCTAATGAAAAACTGTTTTTT
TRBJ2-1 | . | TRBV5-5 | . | CASSPQGKDEQFF | TGTGCCAGCAGCCCCCAGGGTAAGGATGAGCAGTTCTTC
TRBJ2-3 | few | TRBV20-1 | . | CSARPTGTSTDTQYF | TGCAGTGCTAGACCGACAGGGACTAGCACAGATACGCAGTATTTT
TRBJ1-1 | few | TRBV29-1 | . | CSVAGVRFMNTEAFF | TGCAGCGTGGCGGGAGTCCGATTCATGAACACTGAAGCTTTCTTT
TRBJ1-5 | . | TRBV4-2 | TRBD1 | CASSQEIGTGNQPQHF | TGTGCCAGCAGCCAAGAGATTGGGACAGGAAATCAGCCCCAGCATTTT
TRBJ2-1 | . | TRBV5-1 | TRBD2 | CASSLGNALAGDEQFF | TGCGCCAGCAGCCTAGGCAATGCACTAGCGGGAGATGAGCAGTTCTTC
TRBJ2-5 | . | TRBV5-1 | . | CASSLTGGDWEQYF | TGCGCCAGCAGCTTGACAGGGGGGGACTGGGAGCAGTACTTC
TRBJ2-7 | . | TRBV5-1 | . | CASSLVDPSLGEQYF | TGCGCCAGCAGCTTGGTGGACCCATCCTTGGGCGAGCAGTACTTC
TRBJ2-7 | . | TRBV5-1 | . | CASSRNAYEQYF | TGCGCCAGCAGCCGCAATGCGTACGAGCAGTACTTC
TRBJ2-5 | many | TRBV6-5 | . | CASNLLGDLETQYF | TGTGCCAGCAACCTACTAGGAGATTTAGAGACCCAGTACTTC
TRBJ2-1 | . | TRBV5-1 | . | CASSHAKSYTLYPHEQFF | TGCGCCAGCAGCCATGCCAAATCCTATACGCTCTATCCCCATGAGCAGTTCTTC
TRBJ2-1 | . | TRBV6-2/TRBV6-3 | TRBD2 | CASSYSPGLAGSNEQFF | TGTGCCAGCAGTTACTCTCCGGGACTAGCGGGAAGCAATGAGCAGTTCTTC
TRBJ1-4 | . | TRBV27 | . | CASSLDWGQGGEKLFF | TGTGCCAGCAGTTTAGATTGGGGGCAGGGAGGGGAAAAACTGTTTTTT
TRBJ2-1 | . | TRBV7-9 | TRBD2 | CASSLGLAGESYNEQFF | TGTGCCAGCAGCTTAGGACTAGCGGGCGAATCCTACAATGAGCAGTTCTTC
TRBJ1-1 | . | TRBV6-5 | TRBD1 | CASSYSIVTGDTEAFF | TGTGCCAGCAGTTACTCGATAGTGACAGGGGACACTGAAGCTTTCTTT
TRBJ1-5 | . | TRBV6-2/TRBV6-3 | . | CASSYSASLVGQPQHF | TGTGCCAGCAGTTACTCGGCTTCCCTTGTAGGTCAGCCCCAGCATTTT
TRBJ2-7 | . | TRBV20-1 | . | CSARGLASSYEQYF | TGCAGTGCTAGGGGTTTGGCTTCCTCCTACGAGCAGTACTTC
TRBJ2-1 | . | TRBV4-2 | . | CASSQEEIPNEQFF | TGTGCCAGCAGCCAAGAGGAGATCCCCAATGAGCAGTTCTTC
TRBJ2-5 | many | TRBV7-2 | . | CASSLRSQETQYF | TGTGCCAGCAGCTTAAGATCCCAAGAGACCCAGTACTTC
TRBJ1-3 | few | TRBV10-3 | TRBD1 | CAINPQGEANSGNTIYF | TGTGCCATCAATCCACAGGGGGAAGCCAACTCTGGAAACACCATATATTTT
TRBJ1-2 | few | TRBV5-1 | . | CASSLATASGYTF | TGCGCCAGCAGCTTGGCGACGGCGAGTGGCTACACCTTC
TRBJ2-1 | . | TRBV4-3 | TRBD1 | CASGTGASSYNEQFF | TGCGCCAGCGGAACAGGGGCCTCCTCCTACAATGAGCAGTTCTTC
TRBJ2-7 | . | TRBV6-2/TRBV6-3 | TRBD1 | CASSSRQGQGLYEQYF | TGTGCCAGCAGTTCGAGACAGGGACAGGGACTGTACGAGCAGTACTTC
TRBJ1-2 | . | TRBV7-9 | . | CASSLGGPGGYTF | TGTGCCAGCAGCTTAGGCGGTCCGGGGGGCTACACCTTC
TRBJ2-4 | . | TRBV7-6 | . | CASSLGSGLSVWEQYF | TGTGCCAGCAGCTTAGGGTCCGGACTATCGGTGTGGGAGCAGTACTTC
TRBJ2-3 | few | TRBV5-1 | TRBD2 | CASSEGLAEPAQYF | TGCGCCAGCAGCGAGGGACTAGCGGAGCCCGCGCAGTATTTT
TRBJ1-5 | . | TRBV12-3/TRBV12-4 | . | CASSSWGGQPQHF | TGTGCCAGCAGTTCATGGGGGGGACAGCCCCAGCATTTT
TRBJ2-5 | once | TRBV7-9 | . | CASSLANPEQYF | TGTGCCAGCAGCTTAGCGAACCCTGAGCAGTACTTC
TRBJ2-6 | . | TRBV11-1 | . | CASSHISGANVLTF | TGTGCCAGCAGCCATATATCTGGGGCCAACGTCCTGACTTTC
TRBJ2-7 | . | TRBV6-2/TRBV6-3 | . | CASSGVSVLYEQYF | TGTGCCAGCAGTGGAGTTAGCGTACTCTACGAGCAGTACTTC
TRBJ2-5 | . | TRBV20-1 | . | CSARDRAGHEETQYF | TGCAGTGCTAGAGATCGGGCAGGTCATGAAGAGACCCAGTACTTC
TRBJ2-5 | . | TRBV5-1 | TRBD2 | CASSLSTSGGYNEQYF | TGCGCCAGCAGCCTCTCGACTAGCGGGGGATACAATGAGCAGTACTTC
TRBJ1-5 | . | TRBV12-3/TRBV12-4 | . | CASSPRSAGRSNQPQHF | TGTGCCAGCAGCCCACGGTCGGCAGGGCGATCCAATCAGCCCCAGCATTTT
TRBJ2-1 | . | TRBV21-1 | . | CASSKIGNANNEQFF | TGTGCCAGCAGCAAAATCGGTAATGCCAACAATGAGCAGTTCTTC